Presented here are 27 T cell receptor beta chains from one specimen sequenced in a study of cytotoxic CD8 clonotypes in ibrutinib-treated CLL. Produced via immunoSEQ multiplex PCR; TCRdb's table is partial and in-frame only. Seen here are 35,000 or so clones, roughly three quarters observed once, and the top ten hold roughly 25%. The specimen was PBMCs, collected before ibrutinib treatment. The source is a human donor with chronic lymphocytic leukemia.

The chain carries TRBV6-5 and TRBJ2-7; TRBD1 might be the D (6 bases). The CDR3 length is 15 residues. V shed 6 bases and J shed 0 bases, with 15 bases lying between them. Germline values: CDR1 MNHEY, CDR2 SVGAGI. CDR3 sequence: CASSLNRESSYEQYF. The CDR3 DNA reads as TGTGCCAGCAGCCTTAACAGGGAGAGCTCCTACGAGCAGTACTTC.

This chain joins TRBV6-5 and TRBJ2-1; the D is unclear. This CDR3 region has 13 residues. V lost 5 bases to trimming and J lost 10 bases, with 15 bases between them. Per germline, CDR1 MNHEY and CDR2 SVGAGI. CDR3 DNA: TGTGCCAGCAGTACCCGGGCCTTCGGCGAGCAGTTCTTC. As protein: CASSTRAFGEQFF.

V usage is TRBV5-1 and J usage is TRBJ2-1; D gene uncertain. This CDR3 region has 11 residues. V lost 5 bases to trimming and J lost 5 bases, with 5 bases between them. The V gene's germline CDR1 is SGHRS and CDR2 YFSETQ. For the CDR3, the DNA is TGCGCCAGCAGTTATGACAATGAGCAGTTCTTC. This encodes CASSYDNEQFF. The variable domain in full, completed from reference TRBV5-1 and TRBJ2-1, reads KAGVTQTPRYLIKTRGQQVTLSCSPISGHRSVSWYQQTPGQGLQFLFEYFSETQRNKGNFPGRFSGRQFSNSRSEMNVSTLELGDSALYLCASSYDNEQFFGPGTRLTVL.

The chain uses TRBV7-6 and TRBJ2-2, with 8 nucleotides matching TRBD1. The CDR3 has 17 amino acids. V was clipped by 0 bases and J by 5 bases; unmatched bases: 8. Germline values: CDR1 SGHVS, CDR2 FNYEAQ. The CDR3 loop reads CASSLAETGEITGELFF. The CDR3 bases are TGTGCCAGCAGCTTAGCCGAGACAGGGGAGATTACCGGGGAGCTGTTTTTT. The whole variable domain, filled in from reference TRBV7-6 and TRBJ2-2, reads GAGVSQSPRYKVTKRGQDVALRCDPISGHVSLYWYRQALGQGPEFLTYFNYEAQQDKSGLPNDRFSAERPEGSISTLTIQRTEQRDSAMYRCASSLAETGEITGELFFGEGSRLTVL.

This sequence joins TRBV28 and TRBJ2-7, with TRBD1 matching over 8 bases. The CDR3 loop spans 16 amino acids. Germline values: CDR1 MDHEN, CDR2 SYDVKM. Trimming at V came to 7 bases and at J to 3 bases, leaving 14 bases not matched to a gene. CDR3 sequence (DNA): TGTGCCAGCACCTCTCCCAGGGGGCTGAGAGGCTACGAGCAGTACTTC. Its protein is CASTSPRGLRGYEQYF. Drawing the rest from reference TRBV28 and TRBJ2-7, the complete variable domain is DVKVTQSSRYLVKRTGEKVFLECVQDMDHENMFWYRQDPGLGLRLIYFSYDVKMKEKGDIPEGYSVSREKKERFSLILESASTNQTSMYLCASTSPRGLRGYEQYFGPGTRLTVT.

The chain uses TRBV15 and TRBJ1-2; D gene unclear. Per the germline V gene, CDR1 is LNHNV and CDR2 is YYDKDF (reference sequence). V lost 0 bases and J 7 bases, leaving 9 bases between the germline ends. The CDR3 is 13 residues long. The CDR3 loop reads CATSRERVTGYTF. CDR3 DNA: TGTGCCACCAGCAGAGAACGAGTAACTGGCTACACCTTC.

This sequence joins TRBV4-3 and TRBJ1-1; tentative D call: TRBD1 (6 bases). With 4 bases removed from V and 0 bases from J, the gap between germline ends came to 9 bases. Germline V lookup: CDR1 LGHNA, CDR2 YSLEER. The CDR3 contains 14 residues. CDR3 residues: CASSRGDMNTEAFF. CDR3 nucleotide sequence: TGCGCCAGCAGCCGAGGGGACATGAACACTGAAGCTTTCTTT.

This clone has just one count. The rearrangement links TRBV11-2 to TRBJ2-5, with unresolved D. The V gene lost 7 bases and the J gene lost 5 bases, with 14 bases spanning the gap. CDR3 length: 13 amino acids. The germline V gene encodes CDR1 SGHAT and CDR2 FQNNGV. The CDR3 DNA is TGTGCCAGCACAACCCGCGCCGGGGAGACCCAGTACTTC. It specifies CASTTRAGETQYF.

The DNA of the CDR3 is TGTGCCAGCTCACCAGGGCAGGTCGGGTCCTACGAGCAGTACTTC. It is translated as CASSPGQVGSYEQYF. This chain joins TRBV18 and TRBJ2-7, with no clear D. Germline assignment: CDR1 KGHSH and CDR2 LQKENI. This CDR3 has 15 amino acids. The V gene lost 2 bases and the J gene lost 1 base, with 12 bases spanning the gap.

J is TRBJ2-2 and V is TRBV4-1, with D unresolved. Germline lookup yields CDR1 MGHRA and CDR2 YSYEKL. This CDR3 spans 14 amino acids. Trimming pared 4 bases from V and 4 bases from J, leaving 10 bases between. The CDR3 here is CASSPVGGTGELFF. The CDR3 DNA reads as TGCGCCAGCAGCCCCGTCGGCGGCACCGGGGAGCTGTTTTTT.

This clone was observed a few times. This chain connects TRBV6-6 to TRBJ2-7; D perhaps matches TRBD2 (6 bases). The germline gives CDR1 MNHNY, CDR2 SVGAGI (reference sequence). The V end was cut by 4 bases, the J end by 7 bases, with 14 bases between. The CDR3 loop spans 13 amino acids. CDR3 DNA: TGTGCCAGCAGTTCCACGGGGGTGCGGGAGCAGTACTTC. As protein: CASSSTGVREQYF.

This clone was seen a few times. Other DNA sequences of this sample code for an identical CDR3. The chain couples TRBV18 to TRBJ2-2, with no clear D. The CDR3 runs to 12 residues. V lost 1 base and J 5 bases, leaving 2 bases between the germline ends. Germline V gene sequence: CDR1 KGHSH, CDR2 LQKENI. For the CDR3, the DNA is TGTGCCAGCTCACCACGGACCGGGGAGCTGTTTTTT. It specifies CASSPRTGELFF.

J is TRBJ1-4 and V is TRBV6-5; 7 nucleotides match TRBD1. This CDR3 is 13 amino acids long. CDR1 is MNHEY and CDR2 is SVGAGI in the germline V gene. The ends lost 10 bases at V and 7 bases at J; junction bases unmatched: 9. CDR3: CATYRGWGEKLFF. The CDR3 region has the DNA TGTGCCACCTACAGGGGTTGGGGTGAAAAACTGTTTTTT.

The genes are TRBV6-6 and TRBJ1-5, with TRBD1 identical over 7 bases. After removal of 4 bases from V and 2 bases from J, the junction contained 5 bases not matched to a gene. Germline V CDR1 and CDR2: MNHNY, SVGAGI (reference sequence). The CDR3 loop spans 15 amino acids. DNA of the CDR3: TGTGCCAGCAGTTTAAGGACAGGTGGCAATCAGCCCCAGCATTTT. This codes for CASSLRTGGNQPQHF.

This clone was counted only a few times. The chain links TRBV6-1 to TRBJ1-1; 8 bases agree with TRBD1. The CDR3 has 13 residues. The germline CDR1 and CDR2 sequences are MNHNS and SASEGT. The V gene end was trimmed by 6 bases and the J gene end by 10 bases; junction bases not matched to a gene: 10. In DNA, the CDR3 is TGTGCCAGCAGATGGGACAGGTCCAAGGGAGCTTTCTTT. The encoded protein is CASRWDRSKGAFF.

The genes are TRBV5-1 and TRBJ1-2; no clear D. The length of the CDR3 is 13 residues. Trimming removed 4 bases from V and 4 bases from J, with 11 bases in between. Germline loops: CDR1 SGHRS, CDR2 YFSETQ. The CDR3 bases are TGCGCCAGCAGCCCCCTGACTGCCTATGGCTACACCTTC. This translates into CASSPLTAYGYTF.

The genes are TRBV7-9 and TRBJ1-5, with D possibly matching TRBD1 (5 bases). Trimming removed 4 bases at V and 5 bases at J, with 15 bases between. The CDR3 extends over 15 amino acids. Germline-derived CDR1 and CDR2 are SEHNR and FQNEAQ (reference sequence). In nucleotides, the CDR3 is TGTGCCAGCAGCTCTTACAGAGGAGGGGATCAGCCCCAGCATTTT. Protein: CASSSYRGGDQPQHF.

This clone was seen a few times. The chain has TRBV19 and TRBJ2-7; 9 bases are a match to TRBD1. Trimming cost V 6 bases and J 5 bases; bases outside gene matches: 8. The V gene's germline CDR1 is LNHDA and CDR2 SQIVND (reference sequence). This CDR3 is 14 amino acids long. CDR3: CASRPGTGNDEQYF. The CDR3 region has the DNA TGTGCCAGTAGGCCCGGGACAGGGAACGACGAGCAGTACTTC.

CDR3 in DNA: TGCGCCAGCAGCGATGGACAGCACTCGAACACCGGGGAGCTGTTTTTT. It yields the protein CASSDGQHSNTGELFF. The V call is TRBV5-1, the J call TRBJ2-2; TRBD1 might be the D (6 bases). V lost 4 bases and J lost 0, with 13 bases in between. This CDR3 is built from 16 residues. The germline V gene encodes CDR1 SGHRS and CDR2 YFSETQ.

The chain employs TRBV2 and TRBJ2-1, with 10 bases matching TRBD2. V was pared by 5 bases and J by 7 bases, with 5 bases of the junction left unmatched. The germline V gene has CDR1 SNHLY and CDR2 FYNNEI. This CDR3 is 14 amino acids long. The CDR3 coding sequence is TGTGCCAGCAGTAGCGGGAGGGGGTCTAATGAGCAGTTCTTC. This translates into CASSSGRGSNEQFF.

CDR3 sequence (DNA): TGTGCCAGCAGCCAAGGACAGTTAACAGATACGCAGTATTTT. It is translated as CASSQGQLTDTQYF. The chain carries TRBV4-2 and TRBJ2-3; tentative D call: TRBD1 (5 bases). Germline values: CDR1 LGHNA, CDR2 YNFKEQ. Trimming took off 1 base at V and 3 bases at J, with 8 bases between the two ends. The length of the CDR3 is 14 residues.

The J gene is TRBJ1-3, the V gene TRBV18; 7 nucleotides match TRBD1. Losses at the gene ends were 3 bases for V and 4 bases for J; bases not matched to a gene: 12. CDR1 KGHSH and CDR2 LQKENI come from the germline V gene. The CDR3 is 17 amino acids. CDR3: CASSPEGAVLGGNTIYF. For the CDR3, the DNA is TGTGCCAGCTCACCTGAGGGGGCGGTCCTCGGAGGAAACACCATATATTTT.

This clone was counted only a few times. This rearrangement joins TRBV6-1 to TRBJ1-2; 7 nucleotides align to TRBD1. Germline trimming cut 6 bases from V and 11 bases from J; bases unmatched to any gene: 18. Germline CDR1 is MNHNS and CDR2 is SASEGT. The CDR3 is made up of 15 amino acids. The CDR3 reads CASSPRGTARTMYTF. The CDR3 DNA is TGTGCCAGCAGCCCAAGAGGGACAGCCCGGACTATGTACACCTTC.

The rearrangement uses TRBV6-1 and TRBJ2-7, with D hard to call. The V gene's germline CDR1 is MNHNS and CDR2 SASEGT. Trimming removed 2 bases from V and 2 bases from J, with 10 bases in between. The CDR3 length is 14 residues. The DNA of the CDR3 is TGTGCCAGCAGTGAACCTGGCGGAACCTACGAGCAGTACTTC. Translated: CASSEPGGTYEQYF.

The chain has TRBV9 and TRBJ2-5; TRBD2 might be the D (7 bases). This CDR3 comprises 18 residues. Germline CDR1 is SGDLS and CDR2 is YYNGEE. V was shortened by 0 bases and J by 2 bases, with 20 bases between the two germline ends. CDR3 nucleotides: TGTGCCAGCAGCGTAGCTGGGGGGGCTAGCGGCTCTCAAGAGACCCAGTACTTC. Encoded protein: CASSVAGGASGSQETQYF.

The chain employs TRBV28 and TRBJ1-2, with a possible D match to TRBD1 (5 bases). The V gene's germline CDR1 is MDHEN and CDR2 SYDVKM. The CDR3 contains 13 residues. The germline V and J ends were trimmed by 4 bases and 1 base, with 7 bases remaining between them. CDR3 DNA: TGTGCCAGCAGTTATCAGGGTAACTATGGCTACACCTTC. Its protein is CASSYQGNYGYTF.

This sequence joins TRBV7-2 and TRBJ2-2; 8 bases are shared with TRBD1. Losses at the gene ends were 5 bases for V and 5 bases for J; bases not matched to a gene: 1. The germline V gene has CDR1 SGHTA and CDR2 FQGNSA. CDR3 length: 13 residues. In nucleotides, the CDR3 is TGTGCCAGCAGCCGACAGGGGACCGGGGAGCTGTTTTTT. Encoded protein: CASSRQGTGELFF.